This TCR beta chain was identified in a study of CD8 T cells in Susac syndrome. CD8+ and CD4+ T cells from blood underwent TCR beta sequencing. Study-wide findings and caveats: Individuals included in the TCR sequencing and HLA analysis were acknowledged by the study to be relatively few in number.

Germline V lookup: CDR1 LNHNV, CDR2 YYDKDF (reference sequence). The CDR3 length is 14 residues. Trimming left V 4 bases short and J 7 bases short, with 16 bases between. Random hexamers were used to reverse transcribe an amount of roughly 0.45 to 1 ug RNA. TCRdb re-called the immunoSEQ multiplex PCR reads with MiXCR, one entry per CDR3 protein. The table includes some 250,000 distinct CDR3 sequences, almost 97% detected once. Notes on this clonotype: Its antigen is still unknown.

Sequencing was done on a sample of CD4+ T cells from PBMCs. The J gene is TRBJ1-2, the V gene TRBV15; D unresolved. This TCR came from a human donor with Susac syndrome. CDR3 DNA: TGTGCCACCAGCAATTGGACTTCAATCCTTGGCTACACCTTC. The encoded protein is CATSNWTSILGYTF.